This TCR beta chain emerged from a study of human T cells and chemical hapten exposure. Time point given: patch test 2, 6 weeks after DPC sensitization. Sample treatment: therapeutic diphenylcyclopropenone sensitization with weekly scalp DPC. V was clipped by 3 bases and J by 14 bases; unmatched bases: 10. Germline-derived CDR1 and CDR2 are SGHAT and FQDESV (reference sequence). This CDR3 contains 13 residues. This clonotype appeared many times. TCRdb re-derived calls from the RACE reads in MiXCR, one entry per CDR3 protein. Of some 100,000 distinct CDR3 sequences in the sample, over 7.5% are singletons; the top ten hold approximately 2.2%.

The V call is TRBV11-1, the J call TRBJ2-1; TRBD1 matches at 7 bases. The receptor was isolated from a woman aged 40-49 years with alopecia areata. Some clones in this sample may be carry-over from other donors' samples. The specimen was whole blood, collected in connection with sensitization to the hapten diphenylcyclopropenone (DPC). This chain's CDR3 is CASSLLGGGEEFF. The CDR3 nucleotides read TGTGCCAGCAGCTTGCTAGGGGGCGGAGAGGAGTTCTTC.